A single sample is the source of the 21 T cell receptor beta chains below, sequenced in a study of cytomegalovirus exposure and HLA in healthy donors. Vbeta (60) and Jbeta (13) primers were used in the PCR. Generated by immunoSEQ multiplex PCR, the TCRdb table keeps only in-frame clones and is missing some. The table includes more than 70,000 clones, over 60% detected once. Sequencing used PBMCs. Receptor source: a man aged 35-49 years in good health and CMV-seronegative.

The chain is built from TRBV19 and TRBJ1-2; weak D call: TRBD1 (6 bases). This CDR3 is built from 13 residues. Germline CDR1 reads LNHDA; CDR2 reads SQIVND (reference sequence). The V and J ends lost 7 bases and 7 bases respectively, with 16 bases between them. DNA of the CDR3: TGTGCCAGTACCCCACAGGGCCAGGGTGGCTACACCTTC. Its protein is CASTPQGQGGYTF.

This chain connects TRBV6-5 to TRBJ2-1; 9 nucleotides align to TRBD2. Germline-derived CDR1 and CDR2 are MNHEY and SVGAGI. This CDR3 spans 14 amino acids. The V segment lost 7 bases and the J segment 11 bases; nucleotides outside the gene matches: 12. The CDR3 nucleotides are TGTGCCAGCACCTCACGGGCGGGAGGGAATCAGCAGTTCTTC. Protein: CASTSRAGGNQQFF.

This chain uses TRBV14 with TRBJ2-1, with 11 bases fitting TRBD1. The V gene end was trimmed by 3 bases and the J gene end by 9 bases; junction bases not matched to a gene: 7. The CDR3 spans 15 residues. Germline V CDR1 and CDR2: SGHDN, FVKESK. The CDR3 spells CASSHRDRGEGEQFF. In DNA form, the CDR3 reads TGTGCCAGCAGCCACCGGGACAGGGGGGAAGGTGAGCAGTTCTTC.

This clone has a handful of counts. This sequence joins TRBV30 and TRBJ2-4, with a possible D match to TRBD1 (5 bases). Germline V gene lookup returns CDR1 GTSNPN and CDR2 SVGIG (reference sequence). The germline V and J ends were trimmed by 3 bases and 6 bases, with 9 bases remaining between them. This CDR3 region has 12 residues. The CDR3 spells CAWSIQGNIQYF. The CDR3 DNA reads TGTGCCTGGAGCATCCAGGGAAACATTCAGTACTTC.

This clone was counted only a few times. V is TRBV4-2 and J is TRBJ2-5; 13 bases match TRBD2. The CDR3 is 18 amino acids. Germline lookup yields CDR1 LGHNA and CDR2 YNFKEQ. The ends lost 3 bases at V and 3 bases at J; junction bases unmatched: 10. The DNA of the CDR3 is TGTGCCAGCAGCCACGAACTAGCGGGGGGGCTAGGAAAAGAGACCCAGTACTTC. Its translation is CASSHELAGGLGKETQYF.

This clone has just one count. The chain combines TRBV5-1 with TRBJ2-5; tentatively, D is TRBD1 (6 bases). The germline V gene encodes CDR1 SGHRS and CDR2 YFSETQ. Deletions cut 2 bases from V and 2 bases from J, with 10 bases between. This CDR3 contains 14 residues. The CDR3 loop reads CASSFRGQQETQYF. The DNA of the CDR3 is TGCGCCAGCAGCTTCAGGGGACAACAAGAGACCCAGTACTTC.

This clone was picked up a small number of times. The chain carries TRBV5-4 and TRBJ2-3; D gene ambiguous. Per germline, CDR1 SGHNT and CDR2 YYREEE (reference sequence). Between the trimmed V and J ends, which lost 3 bases and 4 bases, there was a span of 9 bases. This CDR3 comprises 13 residues. The CDR3 DNA follows: TGTGCCAGCAGCTCTCGTCCTTCAGATACGCAGTATTTT. It yields the protein CASSSRPSDTQYF.

The J gene is TRBJ2-3, the V gene TRBV7-3; 8 bases line up with TRBD2. V lost 4 bases to trimming and J lost 3 bases; unmatched junction nucleotides: 6. The CDR3 spans 15 residues. CDR1 is SGHTA and CDR2 is FQGTGA in the germline V gene. CDR3 DNA: TGTGCCAGCAGCTCGGCGGGGGGCGGGACAGATACGCAGTATTTT. Its protein is CASSSAGGGTDTQYF.

This CDR3 reads CASTLGGRLYGYTF. DNA for the CDR3: TGTGCCAGCACCCTAGGGGGACGTCTCTATGGCTACACCTTC. This sequence joins TRBV2 and TRBJ1-2; maybe TRBD1 (6 bases). Germline-derived CDR1 and CDR2 are SNHLY and FYNNEI. This CDR3 is 14 amino acids long. V shed 7 bases and J shed 4 bases, with 16 bases lying between them.

This clone was seen a few times. The genes are TRBV5-4 and TRBJ1-1; weak D call: TRBD1 (5 bases). Trimming cost V 4 bases and J 4 bases, with 17 bases left between them. In germline, CDR1 is SGHNT, CDR2 YYREEE (reference sequence). The CDR3 consists of 15 residues. The CDR3 protein is CASSVTRQSGTEAFF. The DNA for the CDR3 is TGTGCCAGCAGCGTCACGAGACAGTCTGGCACTGAAGCTTTCTTT.

The chain links TRBV18 to TRBJ1-4; 8 nucleotides align to TRBD1. CDR3 length equals 14 residues. In germline, CDR1 is KGHSH, CDR2 LQKENI. The ends lost 4 bases at V and 8 bases at J; junction bases unmatched: 6. CDR3 in DNA: TGTGCCAGCTCACAGGACAGGGCAGGGGAAAAACTGTTTTTT. This translates into CASSQDRAGEKLFF.

V usage is TRBV4-2 and J usage is TRBJ1-1; no clear D. V lost 0 bases to trimming and J lost 4 bases, with 6 bases between them. The CDR3 is made up of 13 amino acids. Germline CDR1 and CDR2: LGHNA and YNFKEQ. The CDR3 DNA is TGTGCCAGCAGCCAAGAAGCCCTCACTGAAGCTTTCTTT. It translates to CASSQEALTEAFF.

In nucleotides, the CDR3 is TGCGCCAGCAGCTTGGACGACATCTTCGGCTATGGCTACACCTTC. Translation: CASSLDDIFGYGYTF. The chain carries TRBV5-1 and TRBJ1-2; no definite D call. Trimming removed 0 bases from V and 4 bases from J, with 13 bases in between. CDR3 length: 15 amino acids. Germline assignment: CDR1 SGHRS and CDR2 YFSETQ.

The chain links TRBV11-2 to TRBJ2-2; TRBD2 agrees at 14 bases. Germline V gene lookup returns CDR1 SGHAT and CDR2 FQNNGV. V shed 1 base and J 0 bases; nucleotides not matched to a gene: 1. This CDR3 region has 18 residues. CDR3 sequence (DNA): TGTGCCAGCAGCTTAGGGACTAGCGGGGGGACGAACACCGGGGAGCTGTTTTTT. As protein: CASSLGTSGGTNTGELFF. Based on the CDR3 plus reference TRBV11-2 and TRBJ2-2, the full variable domain is EAGVAQSPRYKIIEKRQSVAFWCNPISGHATLYWYQQILGQGPKLLIQFQNNGVVDDSQLPKDRFSAERLKGVDSTLKIQPAKLEDSAVYLCASSLGTSGGTNTGELFFGEGSRLTVL.

The chain joins TRBV14 to TRBJ2-1; TRBD2 agrees at 8 bases. Germline assignment: CDR1 SGHDN and CDR2 FVKESK. The V gene end was trimmed by 3 bases and the J gene end by 7 bases; junction bases not matched to a gene: 2. The CDR3 consists of 13 residues. The CDR3 loop is CASSQGLGNEQFF. The CDR3 DNA is TGTGCCAGCAGCCAGGGACTAGGTAATGAGCAGTTCTTC.

A word on this clone: This specimen includes other DNA sequences encoding the same CDR3. This chain links TRBV4-1 with TRBJ2-5; D remains unclear. Trimming took 1 base from V and 5 from J, leaving 8 bases between them. This CDR3 has 13 residues. CDR1 and CDR2 from the germline V gene are MGHRA and YSYEKL. The chain's CDR3 is CASSQALVETQYF. In DNA, the CDR3 is TGCGCCAGCAGCCAAGCCCTCGTCGAGACCCAGTACTTC.

V and J are TRBV4-2 and TRBJ2-7, with D maybe TRBD2 (6 bases). CDR3 length equals 15 residues. The ends were cut back, 2 bases at V and 4 bases at J, with 15 bases in the middle. The germline V gene encodes CDR1 LGHNA and CDR2 YNFKEQ. DNA for the CDR3: TGTGCCAGCAGCCAATTCGGGGGATACCTTTACGAGCAGTACTTC. Amino acids: CASSQFGGYLYEQYF.

This chain joins TRBV6-4 and TRBJ2-1; 10 bases agree with TRBD1. The CDR3 contains 15 residues. Germline assignment: CDR1 MRHNA and CDR2 SNTAGT. The trim removed 4 bases at V and 8 bases at J, leaving 8 bases unmatched. CDR3 sequence reads: CASSAGGQGGDEQFF. CDR3 sequence (DNA): TGTGCCAGCAGTGCCGGAGGACAGGGGGGCGATGAGCAGTTCTTC.

This clone was seen only once. The V gene is TRBV7-9, the J gene TRBJ1-2, with D perhaps TRBD1 (5 bases). V lost 0 bases and J lost 2, with 10 bases in between. This CDR3 region has 15 residues. Per germline, CDR1 SEHNR and CDR2 FQNEAQ (reference sequence). CDR3 in DNA: TGTGCCAGCAGCTTAGCGCTAGGGGCGAACTATGGCTACACCTTC. Amino acid sequence: CASSLALGANYGYTF.

The chain carries TRBV4-2 and TRBJ1-2, with 10 bases lining up with TRBD1. CDR1 LGHNA and CDR2 YNFKEQ come from the germline V gene. The CDR3 has 16 residues. V lost 2 bases and J lost 3; bases outside the gene matches: 6. The chain's CDR3 is CASSQKGGQGDYGYTF. Written as DNA, the CDR3 is TGTGCCAGCAGCCAAAAGGGCGGACAGGGGGACTATGGCTACACCTTC.

The chain recombines TRBV7-3 with TRBJ2-5; 12 bases map to TRBD2. This CDR3 region has 16 residues. The ends lost 2 bases at V and 0 bases at J; junction bases unmatched: 1. CDR1 and CDR2 (germline): SGHTA, FQGTGA. The CDR3 DNA is TGTGCCAGCAGCTTATGGACTAGCGGGGACCAAGAGACCCAGTACTTC. Its protein is CASSLWTSGDQETQYF.